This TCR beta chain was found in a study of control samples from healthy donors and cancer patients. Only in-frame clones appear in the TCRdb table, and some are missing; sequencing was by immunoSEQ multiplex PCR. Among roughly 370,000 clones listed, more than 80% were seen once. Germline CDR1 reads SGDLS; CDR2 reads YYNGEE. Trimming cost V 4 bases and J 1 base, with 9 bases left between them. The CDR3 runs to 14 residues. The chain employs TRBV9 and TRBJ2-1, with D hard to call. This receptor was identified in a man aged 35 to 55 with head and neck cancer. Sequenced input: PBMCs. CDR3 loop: CASSSAASYNEQFF. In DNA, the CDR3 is TGTGCCAGCAGCTCGGCTGCTTCCTACAATGAGCAGTTCTTC.